This T cell receptor (beta chain) appears in the sequencing data of a study of blood T cell repertoires in COVID-19. V was pared by 5 bases and J by 2 bases, with 19 bases between. Germline values: CDR1 SGHVS, CDR2 FQNEAQ. The CDR3 length is 17 residues. Profiling relied on immunoSEQ multiplex PCR, and the TCRdb table lists in-frame clones only, not all of them. This sample has over 50,000 clones, with about 78% found just once. The gene calls are TRBV7-8 and TRBJ1-5; D is ambiguous. The receptor comes from an elderly man with active or convalescent COVID-19. Sample: peripheral blood. The CDR3 DNA follows: TGTGCCAGCAGCCCCCGCGGGGTCCCTGGGCGCAATCAGCCCCAGCATTTT. The encoded protein is CASSPRGVPGRNQPQHF.